This TCR beta chain originates from a study of cytomegalovirus exposure and HLA in healthy donors. Looked up from germline, CDR1 is MNHNY and CDR2 is SVGAGI (reference sequence). This CDR3 has 14 residues. V trimming: 6 bases; J trimming: 4 bases; junction bases outside the gene matches: 8. On this clone itself: Its antigen is as yet unknown.

Overall study results and limits: The authors later found TCR association rates varying by HLA locus, with DRB1 most and HLA-C fewest.

This PCR relied on a set of 60 Vbeta primers and 13 Jbeta primers. Assay: immunoSEQ multiplex PCR; the TCRdb copy retains only in-frame clones and omits some. The data show more than 150,000 clones, with approximately 81% seen just once and 1.3% held by the top ten. V is TRBV6-6 and J is TRBJ2-7; 8 bases are shared with TRBD2. The sequencing input was PBMCs. The receptor's source is a man in his forties or fifties in good health and CMV-seropositive. CDR3 nucleotides: TGTGCCAGCAGGAGTACCGGGACTAGTTACGAGCAGTACTTC. This translates into CASRSTGTSYEQYF.